These T cell receptor beta chains were read from a single sample in a study of shared clonotypes between healthy human individuals. Sequencing was performed with immunoSEQ multiplex PCR; in TCRdb, only in-frame clones are kept and a portion is missing. The sample lists 2.3 million or so clones, over 90% seen once, with roughly 0.36% in the top ten. Specimen: naive CD4+ T cells from PBMCs. The source of these receptors is a man between 18 and 35 years old in good health. Some clones in this sample may be carry-over from other donors' samples. CDR3s include the opening cysteine and the closing phenylalanine or tryptophan. D genes are given only for firm matches. Clone size is stated in some rows and not others, as once, few, many or a class when expanded.

d_call	clone_size	v_call	j_call	cdr3_aa	cdr3_nt
TRBD1	.	TRBV5-1	TRBJ2-1	CASSWGTGSNEQFF	TGCGCCAGCAGCTGGGGGACAGGGAGCAATGAGCAGTTCTTC
TRBD1	.	TRBV6-5	TRBJ1-2	CASSLWTGASFGYTF	TGTGCCAGCAGTTTATGGACAGGGGCTTCCTTCGGCTACACCTTC
TRBD1	once	TRBV10-3	TRBJ2-7	CAIRGDRETYEQYF	TGTGCCATCAGGGGGGACAGGGAAACCTACGAGCAGTACTTC
TRBD1	.	TRBV7-9	TRBJ1-1	CASSSATGADTEAFF	TGTGCCAGCAGCTCGGCGACAGGGGCGGACACTGAAGCTTTCTTT
TRBD1	.	TRBV28	TRBJ1-6	CASTHGGDRGYNSPLHF	TGTGCCAGCACCCATGGAGGGGACAGGGGATATAATTCACCCCTCCACTTT
TRBD2	.	TRBV4-1	TRBJ2-4	CASSQLLAGGGSNIQYF	TGCGCCAGCAGCCAACTACTAGCGGGAGGCGGGAGTAACATTCAGTACTTC
.	.	TRBV5-4	TRBJ2-5	CASSWRDRAETQYF	TGTGCCAGCAGCTGGCGGGACAGAGCAGAGACCCAGTACTTC
TRBD1	.	TRBV5-1	TRBJ2-5	CASRSQGGAETQYF	TGCGCCAGCAGATCCCAAGGGGGCGCGGAGACCCAGTACTTC
.	.	TRBV6-1	TRBJ1-5	CASRIGTRDNQPQHF	TGTGCCAGCAGAATAGGGACACGGGACAATCAGCCCCAGCATTTT
.	.	TRBV9	TRBJ2-2	CASSGQATHTGELFF	TGTGCCAGCAGCGGACAGGCTACTCACACCGGGGAGCTGTTTTTT
.	.	TRBV2	TRBJ2-1	CASSDTTRRVEQFF	TGTGCCAGCAGTGATACGACTAGGAGGGTCGAGCAGTTCTTC
.	.	TRBV9	TRBJ2-3	CASRVQVAADTQYF	TGTGCCAGCAGGGTTCAGGTCGCGGCAGATACGCAGTATTTT
.	.	TRBV30	TRBJ2-2	CAWSRSRTANTGELFF	TGTGCCTGGAGTAGGAGCAGGACAGCGAACACCGGGGAGCTGTTTTTT
TRBD1	.	TRBV5-6	TRBJ2-1	CASSLVIQGAVNEQFF	TGTGCCAGCAGCTTGGTCATTCAGGGGGCTGTAAATGAGCAGTTCTTC
.	.	TRBV5-1	TRBJ2-2	CASSLLVGLNTGELFF	TGCGCCAGCAGCTTGTTGGTGGGATTGAACACCGGGGAGCTGTTTTTT
.	.	TRBV5-1	TRBJ2-1	CASTQGGSSYNEQFF	TGCGCCAGCACTCAAGGAGGGAGCTCCTACAATGAGCAGTTCTTC
TRBD1	.	TRBV7-2	TRBJ1-1	CASSRQGARDTEAFF	TGTGCCAGCAGCCGACAGGGGGCGCGTGACACTGAAGCTTTCTTT
TRBD1	.	TRBV14	TRBJ1-3	CASSRGQTGNTIYF	TGTGCCAGCAGCCGGGGACAGACTGGAAACACCATATATTTT
.	.	TRBV7-3	TRBJ2-7	CASSSADEQYF	TGTGCCAGCAGCTCTGCGGACGAGCAGTACTTC
.	.	TRBV28	TRBJ2-1	CASRETLSYNEQFF	TGTGCCAGCAGGGAGACTTTGTCCTACAATGAGCAGTTCTTC
TRBD1	.	TRBV15	TRBJ2-5	CATSTGQGRQETQYF	TGTGCCACCAGCACAGGACAGGGAAGGCAGGAGACCCAGTACTTC
.	.	TRBV19	TRBJ2-1	CATRMTANEQFF	TGTGCCACTCGAATGACAGCCAATGAGCAGTTCTTC
.	.	TRBV7-9	TRBJ1-6	CASRAQTGSPLHF	TGTGCCAGCAGGGCCCAGACGGGTTCACCCCTCCACTTT
.	.	TRBV10-1	TRBJ1-1	CASSSRGGTEAFF	TGCGCCAGCAGTTCTCGGGGCGGCACTGAAGCTTTCTTT
.	.	TRBV11-3	TRBJ2-2	CASSLPNTGELFF	TGTGCCAGCAGCTTACCTAACACCGGGGAGCTGTTTTTT
TRBD2	.	TRBV29-1	TRBJ2-7	CSVDRAGSAYEQYF	TGCAGCGTGGACCGAGCGGGATCCGCCTACGAGCAGTACTTC
.	.	TRBV6-6	TRBJ1-5	CASSAGTGGGPQHF	TGTGCCAGCAGTGCCGGGACTGGGGGGGGACCCCAGCATTTT
.	.	TRBV19	TRBJ1-3	CASSPASGNTIYF	TGTGCCAGTAGCCCGGCCTCTGGAAACACCATATATTTT
TRBD1	.	TRBV10-3	TRBJ2-7	CAISESRQGYEQYF	TGTGCCATCAGTGAGTCACGACAGGGGTACGAGCAGTACTTC
TRBD1	.	TRBV7-2	TRBJ1-2	CASSRLTTDRGFVVGYTF	TGTGCCAGCAGCCGTTTAACCACCGACAGGGGGTTCGTAGTTGGCTACACCTTC
TRBD1	.	TRBV5-1	TRBJ1-4	CASSLGQGLGYEKLFF	TGCGCCAGCAGCTTGGGACAGGGGTTAGGTTATGAAAAACTGTTTTTT
.	.	TRBV14	TRBJ2-7	CASSPPGGRYYEQYF	TGTGCCAGCAGCCCCCCCGGGGGGCGATACTACGAGCAGTACTTC
.	.	TRBV7-8	TRBJ2-5	CASSSFPGKQETQYF	TGTGCCAGCAGCTCCTTTCCCGGTAAACAAGAGACCCAGTACTTC
.	few	TRBV9	TRBJ1-1	CASSVPDSFGTEAFF	TGTGCCAGCAGCGTCCCCGACAGCTTCGGCACTGAAGCTTTCTTT
TRBD2	.	TRBV7-9	TRBJ2-2	CASSFRGGRATGELFF	TGTGCCAGCAGCTTTCGGGGCGGGAGGGCCACCGGGGAGCTGTTTTTT
.	.	TRBV9	TRBJ2-1	CASNQGSSYNEQFF	TGTGCCAGCAACCAGGGTAGCTCCTACAATGAGCAGTTCTTC
TRBD1	.	TRBV5-4	TRBJ2-7	CASSSQGVREQYF	TGTGCCAGCAGCTCCCAGGGGGTTAGGGAGCAGTACTTC
.	.	TRBV5-1	TRBJ1-1	CASTGDGGLSAFF	TGCGCCAGCACCGGCGACGGGGGGCTCTCTGCTTTCTTT
.	.	TRBV11-2	TRBJ1-2	CASSEQAVGGYTF	TGTGCCAGCAGCGAACAGGCGGTGGGGGGCTACACCTTC
.	.	TRBV19	TRBJ2-7	CASKSLDSPYEQYF	TGTGCCAGTAAGTCACTAGATTCGCCCTACGAGCAGTACTTC